Listed here are 8 T cell receptor beta chains from one sample, sequenced in a study of T cell repertoires in cytomegalovirus infection. TCRdb re-called the reads with MiXCR, one entry per CDR3 protein. The data hold roughly 230,000 distinct CDR3 sequences, with 22% observed a single time. The material sequenced was CD8+ T cells from PBMCs. These TCRs come from a human donor in good health (CMV status not recorded). Some clones in this sample may be carry-over from other donors' samples.

This clonotype has ten or more counts. The chain combines TRBV7-9 with TRBJ2-1; TRBD1 matches at 8 bases. The V gene end was trimmed by 3 bases and the J gene end by 5 bases; junction bases not matched to a gene: 6. In germline, CDR1 is SEHNR, CDR2 FQNEAQ (reference sequence). The CDR3 is made up of 15 amino acids. CDR3 sequence: CASSLPGTGNNEQFF. DNA of the CDR3: TGTGCCAGCAGCTTGCCCGGGACAGGTAACAATGAGCAGTTCTTC.

V usage is TRBV9 and J usage is TRBJ2-5; 7 bases fit TRBD2. V lost 2 bases to trimming and J lost 2 bases; unmatched junction nucleotides: 6. The CDR3 contains 15 residues. Germline-derived CDR1 and CDR2 are SGDLS and YYNGEE. As DNA, the CDR3 is TGTGCCAGCAGCGTGAGCGGGGCCGATCAAGAGACCCAGTACTTC. This gives the protein CASSVSGADQETQYF.

This clonotype was observed at least ten times. The chain links TRBV7-3 to TRBJ1-2, with D unclear. The V gene lost 4 bases and the J gene lost 10 bases, with 13 bases spanning the gap. This CDR3 has 12 amino acids. The germline V gene encodes CDR1 SGHTA and CDR2 FQGTGA. As DNA, the CDR3 is TGTGCCAGCAGCTCCGGAGGGAACGACTACACCTTC. Its protein product is CASSSGGNDYTF.

The sample holds many counts of this clonotype. V is TRBV7-9 and J is TRBJ2-1, with 7 bases fitting TRBD2. The CDR3 consists of 15 residues. V shed 6 bases and J 4 bases; nucleotides not matched to a gene: 9. Germline V lookup: CDR1 SEHNR, CDR2 FQNEAQ (reference sequence). The CDR3 bases are TGTGCCAGCAGAAGTTCCGGGGGGTCTTACAATGAGCAGTTCTTC. It specifies CASRSSGGSYNEQFF.

This chain joins TRBV19 and TRBJ1-1, with 9 bases lining up with TRBD1. The CDR3 extends over 14 amino acids. After removal of 6 bases from V and 6 bases from J, the junction contained 8 bases not matched to a gene. Germline loops: CDR1 LNHDA, CDR2 SQIVND (reference sequence). The CDR3: CASRRTGGPPEAFF. CDR3 in DNA: TGTGCCAGTAGAAGAACAGGGGGCCCGCCTGAAGCTTTCTTT.

The chain uses TRBV7-8 and TRBJ2-5, with TRBD1 matching over 9 bases. The CDR3 has 14 amino acids. Germline CDR1 and CDR2: SGHVS and FQNEAQ. Trimming cost V 8 bases and J 5 bases; bases outside gene matches: 9. CDR3 region: CASFTGGVSETQYF. CDR3 nucleotides: TGTGCCAGCTTCACAGGGGGCGTTTCGGAGACCCAGTACTTC.

This clonotype showed up just a few times. CDR3 sequence reads: CASSFHRTYEQFF. CDR3 sequence (DNA): TGTGCCAGCAGTTTCCATAGGACGTATGAGCAGTTCTTC. This chain connects TRBV27 to TRBJ2-1; no clear D gene. Per germline, CDR1 MNHEY and CDR2 SMNVEV (reference sequence). The CDR3 extends over 13 amino acids. V shed 3 bases and J shed 8 bases, with 11 bases lying between them.

This clonotype was detected only a few times. V usage is TRBV7-9 and J usage is TRBJ1-2; D is undetermined. V lost 5 bases and J 4 bases, leaving 17 bases between the germline ends. Germline-derived CDR1 and CDR2 are SEHNR and FQNEAQ (reference sequence). The CDR3 length is 15 residues. CDR3 bases: TGTGCCAGCAGCCCGTTTGTACAAGCACCCTATGGCTACACCTTC. Its translation: CASSPFVQAPYGYTF. Based on the CDR3 plus reference TRBV7-9 and TRBJ1-2, the full variable domain is DTGVSQNPRHKITKRGQNVTFRCDPISEHNRLYWYRQTLGQGPEFLTYFQNEAQLEKSRLLSDRFSAERPKGSFSTLEIQRTEQGDSAMYLCASSPFVQAPYGYTFGSGTRLTVV.